This T cell receptor beta chain was sequenced for a study of blood T cell repertoires in COVID-19. The wider study: Acute and convalescent COVID-19 specimens originated in the United States, Italy and Spain.

CDR1 MDHEN and CDR2 SYDVKM come from the germline V gene. With 5 bases clipped from V and 0 bases from J, the junction kept 8 bases outside the gene matches. CDR3 length equals 16 residues. Assay used: immunoSEQ multiplex PCR; TCRdb lists only in-frame clones, some missing. The sample carries roughly 140,000 clones, about four fifths recorded once. The chain recombines TRBV28 with TRBJ2-3, with 7 bases matching TRBD2. Sequencing used peripheral blood. The TCR was taken from a woman of 80 years or more with acute or convalescent COVID-19. The CDR3 nucleotides read TGTGCCAGCAGTGCGCCGGGGGGTATAAGCACAGATACGCAGTATTTT. This codes for CASSAPGGISTDTQYF.